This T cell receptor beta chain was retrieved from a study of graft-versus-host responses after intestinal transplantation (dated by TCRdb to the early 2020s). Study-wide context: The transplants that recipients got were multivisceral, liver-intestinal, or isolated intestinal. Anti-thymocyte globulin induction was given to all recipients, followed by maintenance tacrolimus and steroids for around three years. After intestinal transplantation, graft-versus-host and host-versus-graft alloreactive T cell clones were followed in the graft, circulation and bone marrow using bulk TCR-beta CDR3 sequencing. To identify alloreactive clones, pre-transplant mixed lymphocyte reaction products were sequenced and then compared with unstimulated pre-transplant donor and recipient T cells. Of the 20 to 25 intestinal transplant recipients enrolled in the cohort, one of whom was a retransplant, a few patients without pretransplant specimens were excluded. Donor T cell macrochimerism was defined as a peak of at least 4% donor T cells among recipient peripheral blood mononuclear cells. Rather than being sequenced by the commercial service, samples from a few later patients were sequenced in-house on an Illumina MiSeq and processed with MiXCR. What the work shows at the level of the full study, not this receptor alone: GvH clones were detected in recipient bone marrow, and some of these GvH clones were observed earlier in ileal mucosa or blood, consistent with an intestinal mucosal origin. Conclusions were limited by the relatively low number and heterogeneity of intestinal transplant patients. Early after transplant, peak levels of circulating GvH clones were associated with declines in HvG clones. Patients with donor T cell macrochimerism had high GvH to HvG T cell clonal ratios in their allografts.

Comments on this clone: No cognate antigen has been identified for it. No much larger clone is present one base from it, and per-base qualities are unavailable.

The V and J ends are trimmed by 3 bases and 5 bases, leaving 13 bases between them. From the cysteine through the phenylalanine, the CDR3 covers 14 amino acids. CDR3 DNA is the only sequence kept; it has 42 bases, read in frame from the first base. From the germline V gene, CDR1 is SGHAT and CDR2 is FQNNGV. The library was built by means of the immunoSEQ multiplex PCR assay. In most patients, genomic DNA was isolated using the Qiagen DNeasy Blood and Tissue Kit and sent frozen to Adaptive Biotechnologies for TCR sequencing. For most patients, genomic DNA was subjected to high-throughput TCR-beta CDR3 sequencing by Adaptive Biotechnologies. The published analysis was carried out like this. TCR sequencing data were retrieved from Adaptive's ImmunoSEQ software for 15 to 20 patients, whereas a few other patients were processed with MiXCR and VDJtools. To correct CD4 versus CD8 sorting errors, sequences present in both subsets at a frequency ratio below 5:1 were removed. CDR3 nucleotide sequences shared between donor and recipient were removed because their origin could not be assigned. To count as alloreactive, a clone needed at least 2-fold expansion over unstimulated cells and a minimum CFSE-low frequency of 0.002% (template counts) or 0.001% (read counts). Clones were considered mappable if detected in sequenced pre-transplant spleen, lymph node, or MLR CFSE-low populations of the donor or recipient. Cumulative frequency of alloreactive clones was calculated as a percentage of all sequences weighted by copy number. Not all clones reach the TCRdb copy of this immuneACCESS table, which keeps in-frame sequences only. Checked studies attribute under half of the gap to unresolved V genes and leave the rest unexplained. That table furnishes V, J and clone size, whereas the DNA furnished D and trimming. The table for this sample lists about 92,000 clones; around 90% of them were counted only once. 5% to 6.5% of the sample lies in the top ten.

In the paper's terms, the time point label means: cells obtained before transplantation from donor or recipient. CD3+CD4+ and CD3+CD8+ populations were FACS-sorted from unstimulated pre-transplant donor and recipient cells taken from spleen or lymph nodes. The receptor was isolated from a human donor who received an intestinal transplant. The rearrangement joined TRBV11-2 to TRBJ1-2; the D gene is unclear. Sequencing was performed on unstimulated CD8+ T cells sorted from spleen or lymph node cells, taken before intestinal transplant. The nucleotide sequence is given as TGTGCCAGCAGCTTCATGGGGATCGAGTATGGCTACACCTTC. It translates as CASSFMGIEYGYTF.